The 10 T cell receptor beta chains in this list originate from one sample, sequenced in a study of T-cell reconstitution after alpha-beta-depleted transplantation in children. Unique molecular identifiers were incorporated during preparation of the TCRbeta library. Via MiXCR, TCRdb re-called the PCR reads, giving one row per CDR3 protein. The data show approximately 170,000 distinct CDR3 sequences, with 8.5% to 14% seen just once and about 13% held by the top ten. The sequencing here drew on PBMCs, taken before TCRalphabeta/CD19-depleted stem cell transplant. These receptors were obtained from a boy between 2 and 10 years old with acute myeloid leukemia, due to receive a stem cell transplant.

This clonotype was observed at least ten times. The chain recombines TRBV5-1 with TRBJ2-1; 9 positions agree with TRBD2. The CDR3 contains 16 residues. The V and J ends lost 1 base and 10 bases, in that order; junction bases with no gene match: 12. CDR1 is SGHRS and CDR2 is YFSETQ in the germline V gene. The CDR3 sequence: CASSLWGIAGDGEQFF. DNA of the CDR3: TGCGCCAGCAGCTTGTGGGGGATAGCGGGAGATGGCGAGCAGTTCTTC.

At least ten counts were recorded for this clonotype. In DNA, the CDR3 is TGCAGTGCTAGATTCCCCACCTTC. Amino acid sequence: CSARFPTF. This rearrangement joins TRBV20-1 to TRBJ1-2, with unresolved D. This CDR3 is built from 8 residues. V was clipped by 2 bases and J by 13 bases, with 5 bases between them. Per the germline V gene, CDR1 is DFQATT and CDR2 is SNEGSKA (reference sequence).

This clonotype was seen many times. The V and J genes are TRBV27 and TRBJ1-1; D is uncertain. Trimming shortened V by 5 bases and J by 6 bases, and 13 bases separated the two germline ends. CDR3 size: 13 residues. The V gene's germline CDR1 is MNHEY and CDR2 SMNVEV (reference sequence). CDR3 sequence: CASSLKGVPEAFF. The CDR3 DNA is TGTGCCAGCAGTCTAAAGGGAGTCCCTGAAGCTTTCTTT.

This clonotype was counted ten times or more. The chain combines TRBV9 with TRBJ1-6; a weak D match, TRBD1 (5 bases). CDR1 and CDR2 (germline): SGDLS, YYNGEE. The CDR3 extends over 16 amino acids. Trimming pared 0 bases from V and 4 bases from J, leaving 11 bases between. CDR3 residues: CASSVDWGGYNSPLHF. The CDR3 DNA is TGTGCCAGCAGCGTAGATTGGGGGGGGTATAATTCACCCCTCCACTTT. Complete variable domain (other parts from reference TRBV9 and TRBJ1-6): DSGVTQTPKHLITATGQRVTLRCSPRSGDLSVYWYQQSLDQGLQFLIQYYNGEERAKGNILERFSAQQFPDLHSELNLSSLELGDSALYFCASSVDWGGYNSPLHFGNGTRLTVT.

At least ten counts were recorded for this clonotype. This chain uses TRBV12-3 or TRBV12-4 with TRBJ1-2, with 9 bases that match TRBD1. Trimming at V came to 8 bases and at J to 8 bases, leaving 6 bases not matched to a gene. CDR3 size: 12 residues. CDR3 bases: TGTGCCAGCTCAGACAGGGGGGACGGCTACACCTTC. Its translation: CASSDRGDGYTF.

This clonotype has ten or more counts. This rearrangement joins TRBV20-1 to TRBJ2-2; 9 bases fit TRBD2. This CDR3 region has 17 residues. Germline loops: CDR1 DFQATT, CDR2 SNEGSKA (reference sequence). J lost 2 bases, V lost 3 bases, and 10 bases had no gene match. Here the CDR3 reads CSASSWLAGLNTGELFF. CDR3 in DNA: TGCAGTGCTAGCTCTTGGCTAGCGGGACTAAACACCGGGGAGCTGTTTTTT.

This clonotype was observed a single time. V and J are TRBV7-6 and TRBJ2-3, with 9 bases lining up with TRBD2. CDR3 length: 16 residues. Germline V lookup: CDR1 SGHVS, CDR2 FNYEAQ. V shed 4 bases, J shed 5 bases, and the junction held 10 bases outside the gene matches. The CDR3 sequence is CASSSPWRGGIDTQYF. The CDR3 nucleotides read TGTGCCAGCAGCTCCCCGTGGCGGGGGGGCATAGATACGCAGTATTTT.

Turning to this clonotype: Being one base from a much bigger clone, this may be a read error. The chain recombines TRBV5-1 with TRBJ1-3, with no clear D. The V gene's germline CDR1 is SGHRS and CDR2 YFSETQ. Trimming shortened V by 5 bases and J by 0 bases, and 9 bases separated the two germline ends. The CDR3 is 14 amino acids. CDR3 sequence: CASRFSGSGNTIYF. In DNA form, the CDR3 reads TGCGCCAGCAGGTTCTCGGGCTCTGGAAACACCATATATTTT.

This clonotype was counted many times. The chain has TRBV20-1 and TRBJ1-5; no reliable D call. Germline values: CDR1 DFQATT, CDR2 SNEGSKA (reference sequence). V gave up 0 bases and J gave up 5 bases, with 11 bases separating them. This CDR3 comprises 14 residues. As DNA, the CDR3 is TGCAGTGCTAGAGATCAAGGGCTTGATCAGCCCCAGCATTTT. This translates into CSARDQGLDQPQHF.

This clonotype is a singleton in its sample. One end of the junction does not line up with germline, which may come from a read error. The chain has TRBV27 and TRBJ1-5, with D uncertain. CDR1 MNHEY and CDR2 SMNVEV come from the germline V gene (reference sequence). The CDR3 has 11 residues. This CDR3 reads CASNVNRPQNF. Here the CDR3 DNA reads TGTGCCAGCAACGTCAATCGGCCCCAGAATTTT.